This is a list of T cell receptor beta chains from one sample in a study of CD8 T cells in ankylosing spondylitis. TCRdb analysed the 5' RACE reads with MiXCR anew, one entry per CDR3 protein. Counted here are about 310,000 distinct CDR3 sequences, around 21% occurring once; the ten biggest clones make up roughly 4%. Sequencing used blood, either unsorted or a sorted T cell fraction (not recorded which). These receptors came from a female donor with ankylosing spondylitis or in good health (not recorded which). The CDR3 runs from the conserved cysteine through the conserved F or W. The order of the fields is D gene, V gene, clone size, J gene, CDR3 length, CDR3 protein, CDR3 DNA. A D gene is named only where the DNA matches it firmly. Rows may omit the clone size; those that give it use once, few, many or a size class.

D: TRBD2; V: TRBV7-8; size: many; J: TRBJ2-3; length: 16; CDR3: CASSLERLAAADTQYF; DNA: TGTGCCAGCAGCTTAGAGAGACTAGCGGCAGCAGATACGCAGTATTTT
D: NA; V: TRBV9; size: NA; J: TRBJ2-1; length: 13; CDR3: CASSALMGNEQFF; DNA: TGTGCCAGCAGCGCCCTTATGGGGAATGAGCAGTTCTTC
D: TRBD2; V: TRBV11-2; size: NA; J: TRBJ2-2; length: 20; CDR3: CASSPGGTSGRPRYGGELFF; DNA: TGTGCCAGCAGCCCAGGGGGGACTAGCGGGAGGCCGCGGTACGGCGGGGAGCTGTTTTTT
D: NA; V: TRBV20-1; size: NA; J: TRBJ2-3; length: 10; CDR3: CSARRGIPYF; DNA: TGCAGTGCTAGAAGGGGGATTCCGTATTTT
D: NA; V: TRBV20-1; size: NA; J: TRBJ2-3; length: 13; CDR3: CSARDGSLDTQYF; DNA: TGCAGTGCTAGAGATGGGAGCTTAGATACGCAGTATTTT
D: NA; V: TRBV4-3; size: NA; J: TRBJ2-4; length: 14; CDR3: CASSQVRGGHIQYF; DNA: TGCGCCAGCAGCCAAGTGCGAGGGGGGCACATTCAGTACTTC
D: NA; V: TRBV6-5; size: NA; J: TRBJ2-2; length: 14; CDR3: CASSYSRTTGELFF; DNA: TGTGCCAGCAGTTACTCGCGGACCACCGGGGAGCTGTTTTTT
D: TRBD1; V: TRBV4-3; size: NA; J: TRBJ1-2; length: 14; CDR3: CASSPDRVDYGYTF; DNA: TGCGCCAGCAGCCCCGACAGGGTTGACTATGGCTACACCTTC
D: TRBD2; V: TRBV18; size: few; J: TRBJ2-3; length: 18; CDR3: CASSLSTSGAGSTDTQYF; DNA: TGTGCCAGCTCACTCTCGACTAGCGGGGCGGGGAGCACAGATACGCAGTATTTT
D: TRBD2; V: TRBV11-1; size: few; J: TRBJ2-1; length: 19; CDR3: CASRLTPGLAGGADNEQFF; DNA: TGTGCCAGCAGATTAACACCGGGACTAGCGGGAGGAGCGGACAATGAGCAGTTCTTC
D: TRBD2; V: TRBV11-2; size: few; J: TRBJ2-5; length: 18; CDR3: CASSPRREREGRSETQYF; DNA: TGTGCCAGCAGCCCCCGGAGGGAGCGGGAGGGCCGATCCGAGACCCAGTACTTC
D: TRBD2; V: TRBV2; size: NA; J: TRBJ2-3; length: 14; CDR3: CASSARENTDTQYF; DNA: TGTGCCAGCAGTGCGCGGGAGAACACAGATACGCAGTATTTT
D: NA; V: TRBV4-3; size: few; J: TRBJ1-1; length: 15; CDR3: CASSQDRGGNTEAFF; DNA: TGCGCCAGCAGCCAAGATCGCGGGGGAAACACTGAAGCTTTCTTT
D: TRBD2; V: TRBV12-3/TRBV12-4; size: NA; J: TRBJ2-1; length: 17; CDR3: CASSLRGGASAFNEQFF; DNA: TGTGCCAGCAGCCTTCGGGGAGGGGCTAGCGCATTCAATGAGCAGTTCTTC
D: TRBD1; V: TRBV6-1; size: NA; J: TRBJ2-7; length: 15; CDR3: CASSRRQGGGHEQYF; DNA: TGTGCCAGCAGCCGAAGACAGGGGGGTGGCCACGAGCAGTACTTC
D: NA; V: TRBV5-1; size: NA; J: TRBJ2-2; length: 16; CDR3: CASSFSAPSVTGELFF; DNA: TGCGCCAGCAGCTTTTCGGCCCCTTCGGTCACCGGGGAGCTGTTTTTT
D: TRBD2; V: TRBV6-1; size: NA; J: TRBJ2-3; length: 15; CDR3: CASARASGSLNTQYF; DNA: TGTGCCAGCGCCAGGGCTAGCGGGAGCTTGAATACGCAGTATTTT
D: TRBD2; V: TRBV13; size: few; J: TRBJ2-2; length: 16; CDR3: CASRARTSGSAGELFF; DNA: TGTGCCAGCAGAGCCCGGACTAGCGGGAGTGCCGGGGAGCTGTTTTTT